The present T cell receptor (beta chain) was sequenced within a study of T cells in Graves' hyperthyroidism and ophthalmopathy. Study findings and constraints: A 13 V-J model separated ophthalmopathy from stable hyperthyroidism. Blood also held most thyroid clonotypes expanded beyond 0.001.

Regions amplified from RNA transcripts were the TCR beta CDR3 regions. TCR CDR3 underwent first-round RT-PCR with the HTBI primer set. TCRdb re-called the multiplex PCR reads with MiXCR, one entry per CDR3 protein. The sample lists around 300,000 distinct CDR3 sequences, 10% to 15% occurring once. This clonotype was observed many times. Its antigen remains unidentified. Germline V gives CDR1 MNHEY, CDR2 SVGEGT. The CDR3 extends over 11 amino acids. Trimming pared 0 bases from V and 13 bases from J, leaving 9 bases between. The receptor's source is a woman aged 25 to 39 with Graves' hyperthyroidism that later progressed to Graves' ophthalmopathy. J is TRBJ2-5 and V is TRBV6-2 or TRBV6-3, with D perhaps matching TRBD2 (5 bases). Sequenced input: blood. The CDR3 spells CASSYSRGRYF. The CDR3 DNA sequence: TGTGCCAGCAGTTACTCAAGAGGGCGGTACTTC.